The 13 T cell receptor beta chains in this list originate from one sample, sequenced in a study of T cells in Graves' hyperthyroidism and ophthalmopathy. Amplification targeted TCR beta CDR3 regions from RNA transcripts. Researchers ran a first-round RT-PCR on the TCR CDR3 using the HTBI primer set. TCRdb passed the multiplex PCR reads through MiXCR, listing each CDR3 protein once. The table includes hundreds of thousands of distinct CDR3 sequences, 46% detected once. The sample consisted of peripheral blood or thyroid tissue (not recorded which). These receptors originate from a woman aged 18-35 years with Graves' hyperthyroidism.

This clonotype is a singleton in its sample. The CDR3 reads CATSSESTGRQPQHF. CDR3 coding DNA: TGTGCCACCAGCAGCGAATCGACAGGGCGGCAGCCCCAGCATTTT. The chain is built from TRBV15 and TRBJ1-5, with 7 bases fitting TRBD1. The germline V gene has CDR1 LNHNV and CDR2 YYDKDF (reference sequence). Trimming at V came to 3 bases and at J to 7 bases, leaving 9 bases not matched to a gene. CDR3 length: 15 amino acids.

The chain carries TRBV10-3 and TRBJ2-7; TRBD2 is a possible D gene (6 bases). Deletions cut 4 bases from V and 2 bases from J, with 12 bases between. The CDR3 runs to 14 residues. Per germline, CDR1 ENHRY and CDR2 SYGVKD. CDR3 sequence: CAISVQAGPYEQYF. The CDR3 DNA sequence: TGTGCCATCAGTGTCCAGGCGGGACCCTACGAGCAGTACTTC.

V and J are TRBV6-1 and TRBJ1-2; D perhaps matches TRBD1 (6 bases). This CDR3 is built from 11 residues. The germline CDR1 and CDR2 sequences are MNHNS and SASEGT. The V end was cut by 10 bases, the J end by 5 bases, with 11 bases between. DNA for the CDR3: TGTGCCACAGGACAGCTTTATGGCTACACCTTC. Translating gives CATGQLYGYTF.

In its sample, this clonotype was seen a few times. The chain combines TRBV6-1 with TRBJ1-2; D not certain. Germline CDR1 is MNHNS and CDR2 is SASEGT. The CDR3 has 13 residues. V lost 7 bases, J lost 2 bases, and 11 bases lay in between. The DNA of the CDR3 is TGTGCCAGCACCGCGCCAGGCAACTATGGCTACACCTTC. Translation gives CASTAPGNYGYTF.

The CDR3 coding sequence is TGTGCCATCAGTGACGACAGGGCCTATGGCTACACCTTC. This encodes CAISDDRAYGYTF. The chain uses TRBV10-3 and TRBJ1-2; 7 bases fit TRBD1. The germline gives CDR1 ENHRY, CDR2 SYGVKD. V lost 3 bases to trimming and J lost 4 bases; unmatched junction nucleotides: 2. The CDR3 sequence is 13 residues long.

V and J are TRBV11-2 and TRBJ2-2; 7 nucleotides agree with TRBD2. With V trimmed by 3 bases and J by 4 bases, 2 bases remained unmatched. Per the germline V gene, CDR1 is SGHAT and CDR2 is FQNNGV. The CDR3 spans 14 residues. Written as DNA, the CDR3 is TGTGCCAGCAGCTTTGGGGAGGGCACCGGGGAGCTGTTTTTT. This gives the protein CASSFGEGTGELFF.

The V and J genes are TRBV7-9 and TRBJ1-4; weak D call: TRBD1 (5 bases). The V end lost 4 bases, the J end lost 4 bases, and 10 bases lay between the germline ends. Germline CDR1 SEHNR, CDR2 FQNEAQ (reference sequence). This CDR3 has 14 amino acids. This CDR3 is CASSSGYRNEKLFF. The CDR3 region has the DNA TGTGCCAGCAGCTCAGGGTATCGTAATGAAAAACTGTTTTTT. Complete variable domain (other parts from reference TRBV7-9 and TRBJ1-4): DTGVSQNPRHKITKRGQNVTFRCDPISEHNRLYWYRQTLGQGPEFLTYFQNEAQLEKSRLLSDRFSAERPKGSFSTLEIQRTEQGDSAMYLCASSSGYRNEKLFFGSGTQLSVL.

The J gene is TRBJ1-5, the V gene TRBV7-8; tentatively, D is TRBD1 (6 bases). Trimming removed 3 bases at V and 1 base at J, with 13 bases between. The CDR3 spans 16 residues. Germline V gene lookup returns CDR1 SGHVS and CDR2 FQNEAQ. The CDR3 spells CASSFYRAGSNQPQHF. The DNA for the CDR3 is TGTGCCAGCAGCTTTTACAGGGCGGGAAGCAATCAGCCCCAGCATTTT.

The chain employs TRBV14 and TRBJ1-2, with D uncertain. V lost 0 bases and J 3 bases, leaving 11 bases between the germline ends. CDR3 length: 15 amino acids. Germline lookup yields CDR1 SGHDN and CDR2 FVKESK. CDR3 region: CASSQDEASDYGYTF. DNA for the CDR3: TGTGCCAGCAGCCAAGATGAGGCCTCGGACTATGGCTACACCTTC. The full variable domain, completed using reference TRBV14 and TRBJ1-2, is EAGVTQFPSHSVIEKGQTVTLRCDPISGHDNLYWYRRVMGKEIKFLLHFVKESKQDESGMPNNRFLAERTGGTYSTLKVQPAELEDSGVYFCASSQDEASDYGYTFGSGTRLTVV.

This clonotype showed up many times. This chain joins TRBV5-4 and TRBJ2-5, with D possibly matching TRBD1 (5 bases). Germline V CDR1 and CDR2: SGHNT, YYREEE (reference sequence). Trimming shortened V by 7 bases and J by 1 base, and 8 bases separated the two germline ends. The CDR3 is 12 amino acids. In DNA, the CDR3 is TGTGCCAGCCGCCAGGGCCAAGAGACCCAGTACTTC. This encodes CASRQGQETQYF.

The chain combines TRBV15 with TRBJ2-5; 7 bases line up with TRBD2. The CDR3 has 15 residues. Germline loops: CDR1 LNHNV, CDR2 YYDKDF (reference sequence). V was clipped by 5 bases and J by 1 base; unmatched bases: 7. The CDR3: CATSQEGTTQETQYF. The CDR3 nucleotides are TGTGCCACCAGCCAAGAGGGGACTACCCAAGAGACCCAGTACTTC. The variable domain in full, completed from reference TRBV15 and TRBJ2-5, reads DAMVIQNPRYQVTQFGKPVTLSCSQTLNHNVMYWYQQKSSQAPKLLFHYYDKDFNNEADTPDNFQSRRPNTSFCFLDIRSPGLGDTAMYLCATSQEGTTQETQYFGPGTRLLVL.

The rearrangement joins TRBV9 to TRBJ1-1; D is unclear. The CDR3 is made up of 13 amino acids. The germline V gene encodes CDR1 SGDLS and CDR2 YYNGEE. The germline V and J ends were trimmed by 6 bases and 0 bases, with 9 bases remaining between them. CDR3 amino acids: CASTGGMNTEAFF. The CDR3 bases are TGTGCCAGCACGGGAGGTATGAACACTGAAGCTTTCTTT.

This clonotype has a count of ten or more. The V and J genes are TRBV7-3 and TRBJ1-1; 7 bases are a match to TRBD1. In germline, CDR1 is SGHTA, CDR2 FQGTGA. CDR3 length: 14 residues. Trimming removed 5 bases from V and 1 base from J; junction bases left unmatched: 4. The CDR3: CASSPRQGNTEAFF. In DNA form, the CDR3 reads TGTGCCAGCAGCCCCAGACAGGGGAACACTGAAGCTTTCTTT.